Listed below are T cell receptor beta chains from one sample, sequenced in a study of blood T cells in healthy people across ages. A single record per CDR3 protein comes from TCRdb applying MiXCR to the 5' RACE reads. The table shows roughly 1,000,000 distinct CDR3 sequences, with 20% to 25% occurring only once. The same specimen was also included in a second study, on T cells of mothers and their children.

The source material was blood. These receptors were taken from a girl aged 2 to 10 in good health. CDR3s include the opening cysteine and the closing phenylalanine or tryptophan. D genes are given only for firm matches. Clone sizes are given selectively: once, few, many, or a class where the clone is expanded.

CDR3aa: CASSLADRETQYF; CDR3nt: TGTGCCAGCAGCTTAGCGGACAGAGAGACCCAGTACTTC; d_gene: .; abundance: .; j_gene: TRBJ2-5; v_gene: TRBV7-8
CDR3aa: CASSPTGYHEQYF; CDR3nt: TGTGCCAGCAGCCCGACAGGGTACCACGAGCAGTACTTC; d_gene: TRBD1; abundance: .; j_gene: TRBJ2-7; v_gene: TRBV6-6
CDR3aa: CASSLRQQSEAFF; CDR3nt: TGTGCCAGCAGTTTACGGCAACAATCTGAAGCTTTCTTT; d_gene: .; abundance: .; j_gene: TRBJ1-1; v_gene: TRBV28
CDR3aa: CASSRLVPGTEAFF; CDR3nt: TGTGCCAGCAGTCGCCTGGTCCCGGGGACTGAAGCTTTCTTT; d_gene: .; abundance: few; j_gene: TRBJ1-1; v_gene: TRBV9
CDR3aa: CASSFSWTANAYNEQFF; CDR3nt: TGTGCCAGCAGTTTCTCTTGGACTGCAAATGCCTACAATGAGCAGTTCTTC; d_gene: .; abundance: few; j_gene: TRBJ2-1; v_gene: TRBV28
CDR3aa: CASSPIAGGWEQYF; CDR3nt: TGTGCCAGCAGCCCGATAGCGGGAGGGTGGGAGCAGTACTTC; d_gene: TRBD2; abundance: few; j_gene: TRBJ2-7; v_gene: TRBV11-2
CDR3aa: CASSLRRGLSYNEQFF; CDR3nt: TGTGCCAGCAGCTTAAGGCGGGGTCTTTCCTACAATGAGCAGTTCTTC; d_gene: .; abundance: .; j_gene: TRBJ2-1; v_gene: TRBV7-3
CDR3aa: CAISGGQQETQYF; CDR3nt: TGTGCCATCAGTGGAGGGCAGCAAGAGACCCAGTACTTC; d_gene: .; abundance: few; j_gene: TRBJ2-5; v_gene: TRBV10-3
CDR3aa: CASSPPTDLSTDTQYF; CDR3nt: TGTGCCAGCAGTCCCCCGACAGACCTTAGCACAGATACGCAGTATTTT; d_gene: .; abundance: few; j_gene: TRBJ2-3; v_gene: TRBV27
CDR3aa: CSVEVRVGAFF; CDR3nt: TGCAGCGTTGAAGTCAGGGTGGGAGCTTTCTTT; d_gene: .; abundance: few; j_gene: TRBJ1-1; v_gene: TRBV29-1
CDR3aa: CASSPPSKGVRSYNEQFF; CDR3nt: TGTGCCAGCAGCCCACCATCAAAGGGAGTTCGGTCCTACAATGAGCAGTTCTTC; d_gene: .; abundance: .; j_gene: TRBJ2-1; v_gene: TRBV11-2
CDR3aa: CASSSPGQATSNTGELFF; CDR3nt: TGTGCCAGCAGCTCCCCTGGACAGGCGACCTCGAACACCGGGGAGCTGTTTTTT; d_gene: TRBD1; abundance: few; j_gene: TRBJ2-2; v_gene: TRBV28
CDR3aa: CASGTTVPDEQYF; CDR3nt: TGTGCCAGCGGAACGACAGTTCCCGACGAGCAGTACTTC; d_gene: .; abundance: .; j_gene: TRBJ2-7; v_gene: TRBV12-3/TRBV12-4
CDR3aa: CASSPRGRGSAYGNTIYF; CDR3nt: TGTGCCAGCAGCCCTCGAGGTCGGGGTAGTGCTTATGGAAACACCATATATTTT; d_gene: .; abundance: few; j_gene: TRBJ1-3; v_gene: TRBV7-6
CDR3aa: CASGSTPNYEQYF; CDR3nt: TGTGCCAGCGGCTCCACTCCAAACTACGAGCAGTACTTC; d_gene: .; abundance: few; j_gene: TRBJ2-7; v_gene: TRBV7-2
CDR3aa: CASSLRLADVYEQYF; CDR3nt: TGTGCCAGCAGCCTTCGACTAGCGGATGTCTACGAGCAGTACTTC; d_gene: TRBD2; abundance: few; j_gene: TRBJ2-7; v_gene: TRBV13
CDR3aa: CATSVGNEQFF; CDR3nt: TGTGCCACCAGTGTCGGCAATGAGCAGTTCTTC; d_gene: .; abundance: many; j_gene: TRBJ2-1; v_gene: TRBV24-1
CDR3aa: CSARNPQGSNYGYTF; CDR3nt: TGCAGTGCTAGGAACCCACAGGGGAGTAACTATGGCTACACCTTC; d_gene: TRBD1; abundance: once; j_gene: TRBJ1-2; v_gene: TRBV20-1
CDR3aa: CASSPTTDRGLREKLFF; CDR3nt: TGCGCCAGCAGCCCCACGACCGACAGGGGTCTGCGAGAAAAACTGTTTTTT; d_gene: TRBD1; abundance: many; j_gene: TRBJ1-4; v_gene: TRBV4-1
CDR3aa: CASSQDPVIGRGTSVVNNEQFF; CDR3nt: TGTGCCAGCAGCCAAGATCCGGTTATTGGAAGGGGGACTAGCGTTGTTAACAATGAGCAGTTCTTC; d_gene: TRBD2; abundance: .; j_gene: TRBJ2-1; v_gene: TRBV3-1
CDR3aa: CASSLVGGTGENPGTDTQYF; CDR3nt: TGTGCCAGCAGCTTAGTCGGGGGGACAGGGGAAAATCCGGGCACAGATACGCAGTATTTT; d_gene: TRBD1; abundance: .; j_gene: TRBJ2-3; v_gene: TRBV11-1
CDR3aa: CSASFDRGYQETQYF; CDR3nt: TGCAGTGCTAGTTTCGACAGGGGGTACCAAGAGACCCAGTACTTC; d_gene: TRBD1; abundance: .; j_gene: TRBJ2-5; v_gene: TRBV20-1
CDR3aa: CASSDSRRQFF; CDR3nt: TGTGCCAGCAGTGATAGTAGGCGGCAGTTCTTC; d_gene: .; abundance: .; j_gene: TRBJ2-1; v_gene: TRBV6-2/TRBV6-3
CDR3aa: CSVVELEQPYGYTF; CDR3nt: TGCAGCGTTGTTGAGTTAGAACAACCATATGGCTACACCTTC; d_gene: .; abundance: .; j_gene: TRBJ1-2; v_gene: TRBV29-1
CDR3aa: CASSIDRKNEKLFF; CDR3nt: TGTGCCAGCAGTATAGACAGAAAAAATGAAAAACTGTTTTTT; d_gene: .; abundance: .; j_gene: TRBJ1-4; v_gene: TRBV7-9
CDR3aa: CASSLRGILYEQYF; CDR3nt: TGTGCCAGCAGTTTGAGGGGGATACTCTACGAGCAGTACTTC; d_gene: .; abundance: .; j_gene: TRBJ2-7; v_gene: TRBV27
CDR3aa: CAISFRGDNEQFF; CDR3nt: TGTGCCATCAGTTTTCGGGGAGACAATGAGCAGTTCTTC; d_gene: .; abundance: few; j_gene: TRBJ2-1; v_gene: TRBV10-3
CDR3aa: CSVPLLRGHNEQFF; CDR3nt: TGCAGCGTCCCCCTTTTGCGGGGTCACAATGAGCAGTTCTTC; d_gene: .; abundance: few; j_gene: TRBJ2-1; v_gene: TRBV29-1
CDR3aa: CASSYAGDQNEKLFF; CDR3nt: TGTGCCAGCAGCTATGCAGGGGATCAAAATGAAAAACTGTTTTTT; d_gene: .; abundance: .; j_gene: TRBJ1-4; v_gene: TRBV4-2
CDR3aa: CSDGGTQGYTF; CDR3nt: TGCAGCGATGGGGGGACTCAAGGCTACACCTTC; d_gene: .; abundance: .; j_gene: TRBJ1-2; v_gene: TRBV29-1
CDR3aa: CASSFPSATGRGNSYNEQFF; CDR3nt: TGTGCCAGCAGTTTCCCTTCCGCGACAGGGCGGGGGAACTCCTACAATGAGCAGTTCTTC; d_gene: .; abundance: few; j_gene: TRBJ2-1; v_gene: TRBV27
CDR3aa: CASSSLTGEGKGEKLFF; CDR3nt: TGTGCCAGCAGCTCACTGACAGGGGAGGGGAAAGGTGAAAAACTGTTTTTT; d_gene: TRBD1; abundance: few; j_gene: TRBJ1-4; v_gene: TRBV4-2
CDR3aa: CSVEPRGLETQYF; CDR3nt: TGCAGCGTTGAACCCAGGGGGCTTGAGACCCAGTACTTC; d_gene: TRBD1; abundance: few; j_gene: TRBJ2-5; v_gene: TRBV29-1
CDR3aa: CASRAPRARETQYF; CDR3nt: TGTGCCAGCAGAGCTCCAAGGGCCCGGGAGACCCAGTACTTC; d_gene: .; abundance: few; j_gene: TRBJ2-5; v_gene: TRBV7-2
CDR3aa: CASSPGQKFYGYTF; CDR3nt: TGTGCCAGCAGCCCCGGACAGAAATTCTATGGCTACACCTTC; d_gene: .; abundance: .; j_gene: TRBJ1-2; v_gene: TRBV6-5
CDR3aa: CSETGQSTDTQYF; CDR3nt: TGCAGCGAGACCGGACAGAGCACAGATACGCAGTATTTT; d_gene: .; abundance: .; j_gene: TRBJ2-3; v_gene: TRBV29-1
CDR3aa: CASRTTPGRMNTEAFF; CDR3nt: TGTGCCAGCAGGACGACCCCGGGACGGATGAACACTGAAGCTTTCTTT; d_gene: .; abundance: .; j_gene: TRBJ1-1; v_gene: TRBV6-7
CDR3aa: CASSPGQGRKRPQYF; CDR3nt: TGTGCCAGCAGTCCAGGACAGGGACGAAAGAGACCCCAGTACTTC; d_gene: TRBD1; abundance: .; j_gene: TRBJ2-5; v_gene: TRBV6-5
CDR3aa: CASGEGSYEQYF; CDR3nt: TGTGCCAGCGGAGAGGGGTCCTACGAGCAGTACTTC; d_gene: .; abundance: few; j_gene: TRBJ2-7; v_gene: TRBV19